This T cell receptor beta chain derives from a study of T cell repertoires in cytomegalovirus infection (dated by TCRdb to about 2019). A note on the overall study: Donor HLA type was relevant to the analysis, as public TCR beta signatures indicated carriage of CMV infection together with the matching HLA type.

This clonotype was counted ten times or more. Its antigen is currently not known. Base qualities are not recorded, but no much larger clone differs from it by a single base. Sequenced on an Illumina HiSeq 1500. TCRdb's own reprocessing of the public reads used fastp at Q25 and MiXCR and kept productive beta chains. Each entry merges the rows of one CDR3 protein and shows their most common DNA and genes. Recorded for this sample are almost 300,000 distinct CDR3 sequences; approximately 8.9% of them occurred a single time. 2.5% of the sample is held by the ten biggest clonotypes. CDR1 and CDR2, looked up from the germline V gene, are MDHEN and SYDVKM. At the junction V is shortened by 3 bases and J by 4 bases, with 19 bases in between. Spanning cysteine to phenylalanine, the CDR3 consists of 18 amino acids. The CDR3 DNA has 54 bases and is translated from base 1. Overall study outcomes, separate from this receptor: The ex vivo response was dominated by HLA-C-restricted CMV-specific TCR beta clonotypes, which also provided the single most frequent clonotype in two of eight donors. In both this cohort and an independent approximately 350-donor cohort, the cumulative frequency of public TCR beta family members distinguished carriers of CMV infection plus the relevant HLA type.

The V and J segments used are TRBV28 and TRBJ2-6; tentative D gene TRBD1, with 6 bases matching. Material for sequencing was PBMCs. The clonotype comes from a human donor in good health (CMV status not recorded). Some clones in this sample may be carry-over from other donors' samples. The encoded CDR3 is CASSLGAGVYTGANVLTF. The DNA sequence is TGTGCCAGCAGTTTGGGGGCAGGGGTGTATACCGGGGCCAACGTCCTGACTTTC.